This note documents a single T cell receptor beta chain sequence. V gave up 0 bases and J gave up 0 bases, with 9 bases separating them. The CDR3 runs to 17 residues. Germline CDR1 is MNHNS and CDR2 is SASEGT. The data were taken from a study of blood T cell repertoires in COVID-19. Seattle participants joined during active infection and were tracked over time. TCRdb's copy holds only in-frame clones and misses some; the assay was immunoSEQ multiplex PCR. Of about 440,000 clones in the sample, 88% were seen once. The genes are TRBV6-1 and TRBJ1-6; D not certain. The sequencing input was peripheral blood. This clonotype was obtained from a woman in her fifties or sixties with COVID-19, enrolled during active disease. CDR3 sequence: CASSEAARSSYNSPLHF. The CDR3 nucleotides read TGTGCCAGCAGTGAAGCTGCCCGGAGCTCCTATAATTCACCCCTCCACTTT.